Following are 30 T cell receptor beta chains from one sample sequenced in a study of CD8+ T cells in alopecia areata (dated by TCRdb to the late 2010s). This sample's time point label indicates: less than five weeks on oral tofacitinib. The treatment or condition label corresponds to: oral pan-JAK inhibitor, 5-10 mg twice daily. Library generation was performed with the immunoSEQ multiplex PCR assay. RNA was extracted from all samples and reverse transcribed into cDNA, which served as template for TCR sequencing. TCRdb holds this immuneACCESS table with in-frame rearrangements only. Some clones are missing; in checked studies, unresolved V genes explain under half, and the rest has no known cause. Recorded for this sample are 190,000 or so clones; 60% of them occurred a single time. 3% to 3.5% of the sample comes from the top ten. This material consisted of CD4+ T cells sorted from blood, taken at week 4, from a patient treated with tofacitinib. The receptors stem from a human donor with alopecia areata.

The chain employs TRBV2 and TRBJ1-5; 8 nucleotides agree with TRBD1. CDR3 size: 15 residues. Germline V CDR1 and CDR2: SNHLY, FYNNEI. The J segment lost 0 bases and the V segment lost 7 bases, leaving 5 bases of the junction unmatched. CDR3 bases: TGTGCCAGCACCCCGGGACAGGTTAGCAATCAGCCCCAGCATTTT. Translating it yields CASTPGQVSNQPQHF.

The chain combines TRBV2 with TRBJ2-3; no reliable D call. The V gene lost 7 bases and the J gene lost 4 bases, with 18 bases spanning the gap. The length of the CDR3 is 15 residues. CDR1 and CDR2 from the germline V gene are SNHLY and FYNNEI. CDR3 coding DNA: TGTGCCAGCACGGTCCATGGAACAGCCCCAGATACGCAGTATTTT. Protein product: CASTVHGTAPDTQYF.

The rearrangement links TRBV29-1 to TRBJ1-4; 7 nucleotides agree with TRBD1. V shed 7 bases and J 5 bases; nucleotides not matched to a gene: 10. There are 14 residues in the CDR3. Germline lookup yields CDR1 SQVTM and CDR2 ANQGSEA. CDR3 region: CSGRQGSPNEKLFF. The CDR3 DNA reads TGCAGCGGCAGACAGGGAAGCCCCAATGAAAAACTGTTTTTT.

V usage is TRBV29-1 and J usage is TRBJ2-2, with TRBD2 as a possible D gene (6 bases). V lost 3 bases and J 1 base, leaving 9 bases between the germline ends. The CDR3 runs 14 residues. Germline CDR1 is SQVTM and CDR2 is ANQGSEA. The CDR3 DNA follows: TGCAGCGTTGAGAGGCGGGGGAACACCGGGGAGCTGTTTTTT. Its protein is CSVERRGNTGELFF.

This chain connects TRBV29-1 to TRBJ2-5; tentative D call: TRBD1 (6 bases). The germline CDR1 and CDR2 sequences are SQVTM and ANQGSEA. The germline V and J ends were trimmed by 7 bases and 4 bases, with 16 bases remaining between them. The CDR3 is made up of 13 amino acids. The CDR3: CSGNTGYGETQYF. For the CDR3, the DNA is TGCAGCGGGAACACAGGGTACGGAGAGACCCAGTACTTC. Drawing the rest from reference TRBV29-1 and TRBJ2-5, the complete variable domain is SAVISQKPSRDICQRGTSLTIQCQVDSQVTMMFWYRQQPGQSLTLIATANQGSEATYESGFVIDKFPISRPNLTFSTLTVSNMSPEDSSIYLCSGNTGYGETQYFGPGTRLLVL.

J is TRBJ2-7 and V is TRBV4-1; D remains ambiguous. This CDR3 is 11 amino acids long. V was cut by 3 bases and J by 4 bases, with 4 bases left in between. Per the germline V gene, CDR1 is MGHRA and CDR2 is YSYEKL. CDR3 sequence reads: CASSHLYEQYF. CDR3 nucleotides: TGCGCCAGCAGCCACCTATACGAGCAGTACTTC.

V gene TRBV28 combines with J gene TRBJ2-3; possible D gene TRBD2, 6 bases. V lost 2 bases to trimming and J lost 0 bases, with 15 bases between them. The CDR3 totals 17 residues. The germline gives CDR1 MDHEN, CDR2 SYDVKM. The CDR3 here is CASSLGGGALSTDTQYF. The CDR3 DNA reads as TGTGCCAGCAGTTTAGGCGGAGGGGCCCTCAGCACAGATACGCAGTATTTT.

This chain connects TRBV7-2 to TRBJ2-2; 10 positions agree with TRBD2. This CDR3 is built from 16 residues. The V segment lost 5 bases and the J segment 1 base; nucleotides outside the gene matches: 4. Germline V gives CDR1 SGHTA, CDR2 FQGNSA. The CDR3 DNA reads as TGTGCCAGCAGCGCCCGACTAGCGGGGAACACCGGGGAGCTGTTTTTT. Translation: CASSARLAGNTGELFF.

The gene calls are TRBV11-3 and TRBJ2-2; D is possibly TRBD2 (7 bases). Trimming left V 5 bases short and J 1 base short, with 14 bases between. The CDR3 is 16 residues long. Germline V gives CDR1 SGHNT, CDR2 YENEEA. The CDR3 nucleotides are TGTGCCAGCAGCCCATGGGGGGGACAGAACACCGGGGAGCTGTTTTTT. The encoded protein is CASSPWGGQNTGELFF.

The chain couples TRBV5-1 to TRBJ1-6; unclear D gene. The germline CDR1 and CDR2 sequences are SGHRS and YFSETQ. This CDR3 spans 12 amino acids. V shed 7 bases and J shed 11 bases, with 13 bases lying between them. The CDR3 nucleotides are TGCGCCAGCGCGGAGGATCACCCACCCCTCCACTTT. Its translation: CASAEDHPPLHF.

This clone was counted between two and nine times. The chain links TRBV11-2 to TRBJ2-6; D remains ambiguous. The germline V gene encodes CDR1 SGHAT and CDR2 FQNNGV. Trimming pared 0 bases from V and 6 bases from J, leaving 6 bases between. The CDR3 extends over 14 amino acids. The CDR3 nucleotides read TGTGCCAGCAGCTTAGATTGGGCGGCCAACGTCCTGACTTTC. Amino acid sequence: CASSLDWAANVLTF.

The chain uses TRBV30 and TRBJ2-3; D gene unclear. Germline CDR1 is GTSNPN and CDR2 is SVGIG (reference sequence). Trimming took off 5 bases at V and 2 bases at J, with 8 bases between the two ends. The CDR3 is 12 amino acids. The CDR3 DNA reads as TGTGCCTGGGACGAAAACACAGATACGCAGTATTTT. It specifies CAWDENTDTQYF.

This rearrangement joins TRBV6-5 to TRBJ2-2, with TRBD1 identical over 7 bases. The CDR3 contains 15 residues. Trimming took 2 bases from V and 1 from J; bases not matched to a gene: 1. Looked up from germline, CDR1 is MNHEY and CDR2 is SVGAGI. Written as DNA, the CDR3 is TGTGCCAGCAGTTACAGGACAGGGAACACCGGGGAGCTGTTTTTT. Translating it yields CASSYRTGNTGELFF.

This clone was observed a few times. V gene TRBV2 combines with J gene TRBJ1-2, with 7 bases aligning to TRBD1. In germline, CDR1 is SNHLY, CDR2 FYNNEI. CDR3 size: 14 residues. V was clipped by 6 bases and J by 4 bases; unmatched bases: 8. CDR3 sequence: CASRSTGDGYGYTF. CDR3 in DNA: TGTGCCAGCAGGAGTACAGGGGACGGCTATGGCTACACCTTC.

This clone was seen more than once but under ten times. The V and J genes are TRBV5-1 and TRBJ1-3, with a tentative D call TRBD1 (6 bases). V was clipped by 2 bases and J by 4 bases, with 25 bases between them. Germline lookup yields CDR1 SGHRS and CDR2 YFSETQ. The CDR3 loop spans 19 amino acids. The CDR3 coding sequence is TGCGCCAGCAGCTTTCTCTGTCCCTCCCCCGCACAGGGAGGAAACACCATATATTTT. It is translated as CASSFLCPSPAQGGNTIYF.

The rearrangement links TRBV5-6 to TRBJ2-2; D call uncertain. Trimming pared 0 bases from V and 7 bases from J, leaving 7 bases between. Germline V gene lookup returns CDR1 SGHDT and CDR2 YYEEEE. This CDR3 has 13 residues. In DNA, the CDR3 is TGTGCCAGCAGCTTGGGCTGGGTCGGGGAGCTGTTTTTT. It translates to CASSLGWVGELFF.

This clone has more than one count but fewer than ten. The chain links TRBV28 to TRBJ2-7, with D tentatively TRBD2 (6 bases). V lost 2 bases to trimming and J lost 4 bases, with 21 bases between them. The CDR3 sequence is 17 residues long. The germline V gene has CDR1 MDHEN and CDR2 SYDVKM. For the CDR3, the DNA is TGTGCCAGCAGTTTAACCCCCCGGAGGGCAGGACTTTACGAGCAGTACTTC. Residues: CASSLTPRRAGLYEQYF. Filled out from reference TRBV28 and TRBJ2-7, the complete variable domain reads DVKVTQSSRYLVKRTGEKVFLECVQDMDHENMFWYRQDPGLGLRLIYFSYDVKMKEKGDIPEGYSVSREKKERFSLILESASTNQTSMYLCASSLTPRRAGLYEQYFGPGTRLTVT.

This chain joins TRBV6-5 and TRBJ2-2; D gene unclear. CDR1 MNHEY and CDR2 SVGAGI come from the germline V gene. Trimming shortened V by 0 bases and J by 9 bases, and 11 bases separated the two germline ends. CDR3 length equals 14 residues. CDR3 nucleotide sequence: TGTGCCAGCAGTTACTCGAGGAGCCGTCGGGAGCTGTTTTTT. Translation gives CASSYSRSRRELFF.

The V gene is TRBV5-1, the J gene TRBJ2-1; no clear D gene. The CDR3 sequence is 15 residues long. In germline, CDR1 is SGHRS, CDR2 YFSETQ. Deletions cut 6 bases from V and 9 bases from J, with 22 bases between. CDR3 sequence reads: CASKARIGQESEQFF. In DNA form, the CDR3 reads TGCGCCAGCAAAGCGAGGATTGGCCAGGAGAGTGAGCAGTTCTTC.

The rearrangement uses TRBV11-2 and TRBJ1-1; D possibly corresponds to TRBD1 (6 bases). Germline V CDR1 and CDR2: SGHAT, FQNNGV. The CDR3 is 17 residues long. Trimming shortened V by 4 bases and J by 0 bases, and 18 bases separated the two germline ends. DNA for the CDR3: TGTGCCAGCAGCTCGACAGGCAGGGGCTTATTGAACACTGAAGCTTTCTTT. This codes for CASSSTGRGLLNTEAFF.

The chain combines TRBV5-1 with TRBJ2-1; perhaps TRBD1 as D (8 bases). In germline, CDR1 is SGHRS, CDR2 YFSETQ. The germline V and J ends were trimmed by 4 bases and 0 bases, with 23 bases remaining between them. There are 19 residues in the CDR3. The CDR3: CASSMSGTGSPGSYNEQFF. The CDR3 nucleotides are TGCGCCAGCAGCATGAGCGGGACAGGTTCCCCGGGCTCCTACAATGAGCAGTTCTTC.

This clone was seen more than once but under ten times. The chain has TRBV30 and TRBJ1-1; D unclear. Trimming took off 6 bases at V and 1 base at J, with 15 bases between the two ends. The CDR3 runs to 14 residues. Germline V CDR1 and CDR2: GTSNPN, SVGIG (reference sequence). The DNA for the CDR3 is TGTGCCTGCCTTTTTAGGGTTTCGAACACTGAAGCTTTCTTT. It translates to CACLFRVSNTEAFF.

This CDR3 is CSVEVGTYSYNEQFF. The CDR3 nucleotides are TGCAGCGTTGAGGTTGGGACATACTCCTACAATGAGCAGTTCTTC. The chain couples TRBV29-1 to TRBJ2-1, with D perhaps matching TRBD1 (6 bases). The V end was cut by 3 bases, the J end by 0 bases, with 12 bases between. The CDR3 runs 15 residues. Looked up from germline, CDR1 is SQVTM and CDR2 is ANQGSEA.

The chain links TRBV5-1 to TRBJ2-7; no clear D. Trimming stripped 0 bases from V and 3 bases from J, with 10 bases between. Germline values: CDR1 SGHRS, CDR2 YFSETQ. The CDR3 is 14 amino acids. The CDR3 region has the DNA TGCGCCAGCAGCTTGGATTACGGAGACTACGAGCAGTACTTC. The encoded protein is CASSLDYGDYEQYF.

The chain joins TRBV27 to TRBJ2-7; D perhaps matches TRBD1 (6 bases). The CDR3 is 13 amino acids. Germline lookup yields CDR1 MNHEY and CDR2 SMNVEV (reference sequence). The V end lost 6 bases, the J end lost 2 bases, and 11 bases lay between the germline ends. The CDR3 DNA sequence: TGTGCCAGCAGCCGACAGGTTGCCTACGAGCAGTACTTC. This gives the protein CASSRQVAYEQYF.

This clone turned up a few times. This chain uses TRBV29-1 with TRBJ2-1, with D tentatively TRBD2 (6 bases). The CDR3 runs 15 residues. Germline V gene sequence: CDR1 SQVTM, CDR2 ANQGSEA. V was trimmed by 0 bases and J by 7 bases, leaving 16 bases between them. The DNA for the CDR3 is TGCAGCGTTGAAGATTCGGCGGGGATAAGGAATGAGCAGTTCTTC. Encoded protein: CSVEDSAGIRNEQFF.

The chain links TRBV7-2 to TRBJ2-7, with D uncertain. Germline CDR1 SGHTA, CDR2 FQGNSA. V gave up 4 bases and J gave up 6 bases, with 7 bases separating them. The CDR3 spans 11 residues. DNA for the CDR3: TGTGCCAGCAGCTCGATGACCGAGCAGTACTTC. Protein: CASSSMTEQYF.

This chain links TRBV27 with TRBJ2-7, with 7 positions matching TRBD2. Germline V gene data show CDR1 as MNHEY and CDR2 as SMNVEV (reference sequence). With V trimmed by 4 bases and J by 8 bases, 2 bases remained unmatched. There are 11 residues in the CDR3. CDR3 in DNA: TGTGCCAGCAGTTCGGGGGGTAAGCAGTACTTC. It specifies CASSSGGKQYF.

This clone was counted a few times. J is TRBJ1-2 and V is TRBV30; 7 bases match TRBD1. CDR3 length equals 14 residues. V was clipped by 2 bases and J by 4 bases; unmatched bases: 7. The germline gives CDR1 GTSNPN, CDR2 SVGIG (reference sequence). The CDR3 sequence is CAWSLREGAYGYTF. DNA for the CDR3: TGTGCCTGGAGTTTGAGGGAGGGGGCCTATGGCTACACCTTC.

The genes are TRBV11-2 and TRBJ2-3; no firm D call. This CDR3 has 14 residues. The germline V gene encodes CDR1 SGHAT and CDR2 FQNNGV. The V and J ends lost 5 bases and 4 bases respectively, with 13 bases between them. The CDR3 bases are TGTGCCAGCAGCCCGGACCCCCCCGCAGATACGCAGTATTTT. Translating gives CASSPDPPADTQYF.